The 18 T cell receptor beta chains below come from one sample, sequenced in a study of shared clonotypes between healthy human individuals. Produced via immunoSEQ multiplex PCR; TCRdb's table is partial and in-frame only. The sample holds 650,000 to 750,000 clones; about 78% are singletons and the top ten take around 2%. The sample was memory CD4+ T cells sorted from blood. Subset in this sample: CD45RA-negative fraction. These receptors were obtained from a young woman in good health.

The chain employs TRBV5-1 and TRBJ2-5; possibly TRBD2 for D (5 bases). Per germline, CDR1 SGHRS and CDR2 YFSETQ. The CDR3 loop spans 14 amino acids. Trimming took 4 bases from V and 2 from J, leaving 12 bases between them. The DNA for the CDR3 is TGCGCCAGCAGCCACCCGGGAAGACAAGAGACCCAGTACTTC. Translating it yields CASSHPGRQETQYF.

The chain has TRBV4-1 and TRBJ2-1, with 16 bases fitting TRBD2. Trimming took 4 bases from V and 8 from J; bases not matched to a gene: 8. Germline-derived CDR1 and CDR2 are MGHRA and YSYEKL. This CDR3 spans 17 amino acids. In DNA, the CDR3 is TGCGCCAGCAGCCGGAAAACAGGGACTAGCGGGAGGGATGAGCAGTTCTTC. Residues: CASSRKTGTSGRDEQFF.

The rearrangement uses TRBV13 and TRBJ1-3; maybe TRBD1 (6 bases). CDR3 size: 15 residues. Trimming pared 6 bases from V and 0 bases from J, leaving 12 bases between. Germline CDR1 reads PRHDT; CDR2 reads FYEKMQ (reference sequence). CDR3 amino acids: CASRLGQSSGNTIYF. The DNA of the CDR3 is TGTGCCAGCAGGCTGGGACAAAGCTCTGGAAACACCATATATTTT. The full variable domain, completed using reference TRBV13 and TRBJ1-3, is AAGVIQSPRHLIKEKRETATLKCYPIPRHDTVYWYQQGPGQDPQFLISFYEKMQSDKGSIPDRFSAQQFSDYHSELNMSSLELGDSALYFCASRLGQSSGNTIYFGEGSWLTVV.

The rearrangement uses TRBV28 and TRBJ1-4; 10 bases map to TRBD1. Germline lookup yields CDR1 MDHEN and CDR2 SYDVKM. With 4 bases clipped from V and 7 bases from J, the junction kept 6 bases outside the gene matches. This CDR3 has 15 residues. This chain's CDR3 is CASSSTGGAVEKLFF. CDR3 nucleotides: TGTGCCAGCAGTTCGACAGGGGGCGCGGTTGAAAAACTGTTTTTT.

The rearrangement uses TRBV28 and TRBJ1-6; possibly TRBD1 for D (5 bases). Germline CDR1 MDHEN, CDR2 SYDVKM. CDR3 length: 14 residues. V was trimmed by 2 bases and J by 13 bases, leaving 15 bases between them. This CDR3 is CASSLGASRPPLHF. The DNA of the CDR3 is TGTGCCAGCAGTTTAGGGGCAAGTAGGCCGCCCCTCCACTTT.

J is TRBJ2-1 and V is TRBV11-2, with 8 bases aligning to TRBD1. V lost 4 bases, J lost 0 bases, and 5 bases stayed unmatched. Germline V lookup: CDR1 SGHAT, CDR2 FQNNGV. The CDR3 runs to 16 residues. The CDR3 loop is CASSSGQGRSYNEQFF. CDR3 sequence (DNA): TGTGCCAGCAGCTCCGGACAGGGCCGCTCCTACAATGAGCAGTTCTTC.

The chain links TRBV19 to TRBJ2-1; 9 positions agree with TRBD2. Losses at the gene ends were 6 bases for V and 8 bases for J; bases not matched to a gene: 2. The CDR3 has 12 residues. The germline gives CDR1 LNHDA, CDR2 SQIVND (reference sequence). The CDR3 region has the DNA TGTGCCAGTAGGTCTAGCGGGGATGAGCAGTTCTTC. This gives the protein CASRSSGDEQFF.

Regarding this clone: Different DNA sequences within this sample yield the same CDR3. CDR3 sequence (DNA): TGTGCCAGCAGCCCCACAGGGGGCAATCAGCCCCAGCATTTT. The encoded protein is CASSPTGGNQPQHF. The chain is built from TRBV2 and TRBJ1-5; 7 bases fit TRBD1. This CDR3 comprises 14 residues. Trimming cost V 6 bases and J 2 bases; bases outside gene matches: 4. Germline CDR1 and CDR2: SNHLY and FYNNEI.

This clone was seen more than once but under ten times. J is TRBJ1-4 and V is TRBV18; TRBD1 matches at 8 bases. CDR3 length: 18 residues. V trimming: 4 bases; J trimming: 4 bases; junction bases outside the gene matches: 14. Germline V gene sequence: CDR1 KGHSH, CDR2 LQKENI. DNA of the CDR3: TGTGCCAGCTCACAAAGACAGGGGATGAATGCTGGTAATGAAAAACTGTTTTTT. This translates into CASSQRQGMNAGNEKLFF.

The rearrangement links TRBV28 to TRBJ1-5; TRBD1 matches at 7 bases. Germline V gene data show CDR1 as MDHEN and CDR2 as SYDVKM. Trimming at V came to 6 bases and at J to 7 bases, leaving 6 bases not matched to a gene. This CDR3 is built from 13 residues. The CDR3 DNA reads as TGTGCCAGCAGGGTACAGGGGTTCCAGCCCCAGCATTTT. Translating it yields CASRVQGFQPQHF.

The chain has TRBV5-1 and TRBJ1-2; D remains ambiguous. The CDR3 sequence is 12 residues long. Trimming took 0 bases from V and 9 from J, leaving 9 bases between them. Germline values: CDR1 SGHRS, CDR2 YFSETQ. CDR3 nucleotide sequence: TGCGCCAGCAGCTTGGATTTACAGAGCTACACCTTC. Amino acid sequence: CASSLDLQSYTF.

This clone has only a few counts. Other DNA variants within this sample encode the same CDR3. The CDR3 loop reads CASSSDSLSNQPQHF. The CDR3 DNA sequence: TGTGCCAGCAGCTCCGATTCACTCTCCAATCAGCCCCAGCATTTT. The chain carries TRBV7-2 and TRBJ1-5, with D uncertain. The CDR3 is 15 amino acids. Germline lookup yields CDR1 SGHTA and CDR2 FQGNSA. V was cut by 4 bases and J by 3 bases, with 13 bases left in between.

For this clone: Other DNA sequences within the sample encode an identical CDR3. This chain uses TRBV5-1 with TRBJ2-1; tentatively, D is TRBD2 (6 bases). Trimming shortened V by 5 bases and J by 0 bases, and 12 bases separated the two germline ends. CDR1 and CDR2 from the germline V gene are SGHRS and YFSETQ. The length of the CDR3 is 15 residues. The CDR3 DNA follows: TGCGCCAGCAGTAGGGACTCCAGCTCCTACAATGAGCAGTTCTTC. As protein: CASSRDSSSYNEQFF.

This clone was picked up a small number of times. The chain employs TRBV20-1 and TRBJ1-1, with 7 bases that match TRBD1. CDR3 length: 11 amino acids. V lost 5 bases, J lost 11 bases, and 8 bases stayed unmatched. The germline CDR1 and CDR2 sequences are DFQATT and SNEGSKA (reference sequence). The CDR3 sequence: CSASRQGDAFF. The CDR3, as DNA: TGCAGTGCTTCGCGACAGGGTGACGCTTTCTTT.

This clone was observed a single time. V usage is TRBV19 and J usage is TRBJ2-2, with D perhaps TRBD1 (6 bases). Per the germline V gene, CDR1 is LNHDA and CDR2 is SQIVND (reference sequence). V gave up 4 bases and J gave up 6 bases, with 12 bases separating them. There are 14 residues in the CDR3. This CDR3 reads CASSTKQGSGELFF. For the CDR3, the DNA is TGTGCCAGTAGTACTAAACAGGGATCCGGGGAGCTGTTTTTT.

This chain links TRBV14 with TRBJ2-1, with a tentative D call TRBD2 (6 bases). Germline V gives CDR1 SGHDN, CDR2 FVKESK. The length of the CDR3 is 14 residues. V was clipped by 3 bases and J by 3 bases, with 9 bases between them. DNA of the CDR3: TGTGCCAGCAGCCAGCGGGAAAACTACAATGAGCAGTTCTTC. It translates to CASSQRENYNEQFF.

CDR3 nucleotide sequence: TGTGCCATCAGAGTGGGGGATTCCACCCCCGGTGAGCAGTTCTTC. Protein product: CAIRVGDSTPGEQFF. J is TRBJ2-1 and V is TRBV10-3; possibly TRBD1 or TRBD2 for D (5 bases each). V was cut by 6 bases and J by 9 bases, with 21 bases left in between. Germline lookup yields CDR1 ENHRY and CDR2 SYGVKD. The CDR3 is made up of 15 amino acids.

The CDR3 region has the DNA TGTGCCAGCAGCGTATCTCTGGCGGACCAAGAGACCCAGTACTTC. Translation: CASSVSLADQETQYF. This chain connects TRBV9 to TRBJ2-5; no clear D. The V end lost 1 base, the J end lost 0 bases, and 10 bases lay between the germline ends. CDR1 is SGDLS, CDR2 YYNGEE, per germline. The length of the CDR3 is 15 residues.